This entry lists 8 T cell receptor beta chains sequenced from one sample in a study of vaccination and CD4 T cells after COVID-19. These receptors have no known antigen. Treatment of the sample: approximately nine-day PBMC culture with coronavirus spike peptide pools or control peptides (ViraFEST assay). Cultured CD4+ T cells had their DNA profiled by the Oncomine TCR Beta short-read assay. TCRdb called the PCR reads again in MiXCR, with one record for every CDR3 protein. Among around 21,000 distinct CDR3 sequences listed, roughly 50% were seen once. The sequenced sample was CD4+ T cells from blood, cultured in vitro. Receptor source: a human donor who had recovered from COVID-19.

The chain recombines TRBV6-1 with TRBJ1-4; TRBD1 is a possible D gene (6 bases). The CDR3 is made up of 18 amino acids. Germline CDR1 is MNHNS and CDR2 is SASEGT. The ends were cut back, 2 bases at V and 0 bases at J, with 16 bases in the middle. CDR3 residues: CASSERGRGKATNEKLFF. The CDR3 DNA follows: TGTGCCAGCAGTGAAAGGGGCAGGGGAAAGGCAACTAATGAAAAACTGTTTTTT.

The chain is built from TRBV19 and TRBJ2-7; tentatively, D is TRBD2 (5 bases). The germline V gene encodes CDR1 LNHDA and CDR2 SQIVND (reference sequence). The CDR3 is 13 amino acids. Trimming left V 8 bases short and J 4 bases short, with 15 bases between. This chain's CDR3 is CASSKEATYEQYF. CDR3 DNA sequence: TGTGCCAGTTCTAAGGAGGCTACATACGAGCAGTACTTC.

V gene TRBV19 combines with J gene TRBJ1-5; a weak D match, TRBD1 (6 bases). CDR1 is LNHDA and CDR2 is SQIVND in the germline V gene (reference sequence). Trimming took off 8 bases at V and 7 bases at J, with 21 bases between the two ends. The CDR3 has 15 amino acids. As DNA, the CDR3 is TGTGCCAGTGGGTCCGGAGGGGCGGGACACCAGCCCCAGCATTTT. Residues: CASGSGGAGHQPQHF.

The sample holds a few counts of this clonotype. The chain uses TRBV18 and TRBJ1-5; 8 positions match TRBD1. Looked up from germline, CDR1 is KGHSH and CDR2 is LQKENI. V lost 6 bases, J lost 5 bases, and 6 bases stayed unmatched. This CDR3 is built from 14 residues. The CDR3 loop is CASSQDREYQPQHF. Here the CDR3 DNA reads TGTGCCAGCTCCCAGGACAGGGAGTATCAGCCCCAGCATTTT.

V is TRBV11-2 and J is TRBJ2-5; TRBD2 might be the D (6 bases). This CDR3 spans 15 amino acids. The V gene lost 5 bases and the J gene lost 7 bases, with 20 bases spanning the gap. CDR1 and CDR2 from the germline V gene are SGHAT and FQNNGV. In DNA form, the CDR3 reads TGTGCCAGCAGCCAAGGGCGCGGGGCCCAGGGGACCCAGTACTTC. Its translation is CASSQGRGAQGTQYF.

The chain combines TRBV6-1 with TRBJ2-5; D not certain. The germline gives CDR1 MNHNS, CDR2 SASEGT. V was shortened by 7 bases and J by 2 bases, with 8 bases between the two germline ends. The CDR3 length is 12 residues. The CDR3 loop is CASIDGQETQYF. The DNA of the CDR3 is TGTGCCAGCATTGACGGACAAGAGACCCAGTACTTC.

The chain has TRBV19 and TRBJ1-2; unclear D gene. Germline CDR1 and CDR2: LNHDA and SQIVND (reference sequence). V was shortened by 5 bases and J by 10 bases, with 17 bases between the two germline ends. The CDR3 contains 13 residues. In DNA, the CDR3 is TGTGCCAGTAGTCCCCCGGGGAGGGCGGTCTACACCTTC. Translated: CASSPPGRAVYTF.

The J gene is TRBJ1-3, the V gene TRBV7-9; D gene uncertain. This CDR3 comprises 15 residues. V was clipped by 1 base and J by 0 bases, with 7 bases between them. Germline CDR1 and CDR2: SEHNR and FQNEAQ (reference sequence). The DNA of the CDR3 is TGTGCCAGCAGCTTAGGCAGGACCTCTGGAAACACCATATATTTT. Translated, it gives CASSLGRTSGNTIYF.